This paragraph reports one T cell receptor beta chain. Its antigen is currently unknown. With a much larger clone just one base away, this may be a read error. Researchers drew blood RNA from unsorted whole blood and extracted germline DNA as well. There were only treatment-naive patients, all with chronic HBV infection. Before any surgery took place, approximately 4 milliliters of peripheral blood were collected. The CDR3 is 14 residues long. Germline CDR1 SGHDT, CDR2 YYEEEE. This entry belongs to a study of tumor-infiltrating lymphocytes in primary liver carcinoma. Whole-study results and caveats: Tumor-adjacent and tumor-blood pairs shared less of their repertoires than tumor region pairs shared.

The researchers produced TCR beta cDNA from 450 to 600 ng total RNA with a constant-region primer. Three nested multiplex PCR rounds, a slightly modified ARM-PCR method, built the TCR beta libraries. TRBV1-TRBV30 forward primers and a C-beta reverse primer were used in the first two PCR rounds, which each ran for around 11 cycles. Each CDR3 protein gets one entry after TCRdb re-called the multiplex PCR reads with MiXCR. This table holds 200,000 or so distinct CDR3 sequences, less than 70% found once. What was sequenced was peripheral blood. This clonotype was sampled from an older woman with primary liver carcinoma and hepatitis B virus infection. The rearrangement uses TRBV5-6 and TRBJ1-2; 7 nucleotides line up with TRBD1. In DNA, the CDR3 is TGTGGCAGCAGCCGTCGACAGGGCAGTCACGGCTACACCTTC. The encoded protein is CGSSRRQGSHGYTF.